This T cell receptor beta chain derives from a study of T cells in Graves' hyperthyroidism and ophthalmopathy. Study-level results: The model made its ophthalmopathy prediction, and onset followed a median roughly six months later.

RNA transcripts were the template for amplifying TCR beta CDR3 regions. HTBI primers were employed in a first-round RT-PCR of the TCR CDR3. TCRdb recomputed calls from the multiplex PCR reads with MiXCR, one row per CDR3 protein. The sample records a few hundred thousand distinct CDR3 sequences, about 46% being singletons. In the case of this clonotype: Antigen: not known.

Investigators excluded patients with uncontrolled infection, other autoimmune disease, pregnancy or lactation. This TCR was sampled from an adult woman with Graves' disease, either hyperthyroidism or ophthalmopathy (not recorded which). The sequenced sample consisted of peripheral blood or thyroid tissue (not recorded which).

CDR3 DNA sequence: TGTGCCAGCAGTTACCAGGGTCGTTATGGCTACACCTTC. Translation gives CASSYQGRYGYTF. The V and J genes are TRBV6-2 or TRBV6-3 and TRBJ1-2; TRBD1 might be the D (5 bases). Germline V gene sequence: CDR1 MNHEY, CDR2 SVGEGT. This CDR3 contains 13 residues. V was pared by 2 bases and J by 5 bases, with 9 bases between.